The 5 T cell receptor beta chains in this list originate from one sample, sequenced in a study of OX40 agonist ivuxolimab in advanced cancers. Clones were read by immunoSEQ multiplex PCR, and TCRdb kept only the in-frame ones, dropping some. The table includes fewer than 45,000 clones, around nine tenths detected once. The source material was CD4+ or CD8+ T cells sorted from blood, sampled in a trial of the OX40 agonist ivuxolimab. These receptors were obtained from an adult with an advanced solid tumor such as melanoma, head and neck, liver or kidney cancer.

CDR3 nucleotides: TGTGCCTGGGAGGGACAGTCCTACGAGCAGTACTTC. Translation: CAWEGQSYEQYF. The V and J genes are TRBV30 and TRBJ2-7; 7 nucleotides line up with TRBD1. V shed 5 bases, J shed 1 base, and the junction held 2 bases outside the gene matches. Per the germline V gene, CDR1 is GTSNPN and CDR2 is SVGIG (reference sequence). The CDR3 loop spans 12 amino acids. The complete variable domain, with remaining parts taken from reference TRBV30 and TRBJ2-7, reads SQTIHQWPATLVQPVGSPLSLECTVEGTSNPNLYWYRQAAGRGLQLLFYSVGIGQISSEVPQNLSASRPQDRQFILSSKKLLLSDSGFYLCAWEGQSYEQYFGPGTRLTVT.

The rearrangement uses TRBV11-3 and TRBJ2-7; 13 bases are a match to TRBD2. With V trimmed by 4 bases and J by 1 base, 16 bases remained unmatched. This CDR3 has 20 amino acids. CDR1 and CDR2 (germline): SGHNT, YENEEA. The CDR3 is CASSWTGELAGGFRSYEQYF. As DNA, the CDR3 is TGTGCCAGCAGCTGGACCGGAGAACTAGCGGGAGGGTTTCGGTCCTACGAGCAGTACTTC. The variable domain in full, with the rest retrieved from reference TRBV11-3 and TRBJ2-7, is EAGVVQSPRYKIIEKKQPVAFWCNPISGHNTLYWYLQNLGQGPELLIRYENEEAVDDSQLPKDRFSAERLKGVDSTLKIQPAELGDSAVYLCASSWTGELAGGFRSYEQYFGPGTRLTVT.

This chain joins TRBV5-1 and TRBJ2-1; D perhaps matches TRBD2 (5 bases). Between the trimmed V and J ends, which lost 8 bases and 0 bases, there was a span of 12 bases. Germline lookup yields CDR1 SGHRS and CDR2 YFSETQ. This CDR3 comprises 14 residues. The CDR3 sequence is CASKKEGSYNEQFF. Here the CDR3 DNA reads TGCGCCAGTAAGAAAGAGGGCTCCTACAATGAGCAGTTCTTC.

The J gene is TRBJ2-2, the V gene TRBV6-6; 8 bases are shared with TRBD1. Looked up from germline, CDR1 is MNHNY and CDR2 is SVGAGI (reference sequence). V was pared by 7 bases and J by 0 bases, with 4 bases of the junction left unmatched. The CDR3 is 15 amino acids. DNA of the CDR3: TGTGCCAGCACTGGACAGGGAGCGAACACCGGGGAGCTGTTTTTT. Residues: CASTGQGANTGELFF.

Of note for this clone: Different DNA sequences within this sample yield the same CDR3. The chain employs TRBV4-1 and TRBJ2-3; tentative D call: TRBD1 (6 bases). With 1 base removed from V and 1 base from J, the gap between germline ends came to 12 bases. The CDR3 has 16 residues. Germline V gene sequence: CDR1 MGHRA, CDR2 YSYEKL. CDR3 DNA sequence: TGCGCCAGCAGCCAAGGGTTAGGGGGAGGCACAGATACGCAGTATTTT. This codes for CASSQGLGGGTDTQYF.